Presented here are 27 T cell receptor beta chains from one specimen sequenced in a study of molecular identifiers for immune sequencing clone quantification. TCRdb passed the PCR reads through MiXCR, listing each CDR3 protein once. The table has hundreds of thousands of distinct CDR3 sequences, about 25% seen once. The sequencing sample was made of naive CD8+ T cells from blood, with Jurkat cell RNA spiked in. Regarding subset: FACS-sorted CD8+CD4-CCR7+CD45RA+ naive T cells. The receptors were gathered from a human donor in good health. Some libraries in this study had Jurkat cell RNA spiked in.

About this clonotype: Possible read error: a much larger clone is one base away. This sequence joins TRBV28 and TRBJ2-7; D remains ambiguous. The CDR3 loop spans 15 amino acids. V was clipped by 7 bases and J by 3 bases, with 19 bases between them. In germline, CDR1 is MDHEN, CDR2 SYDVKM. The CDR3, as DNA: TGTGCCAGCAACTCAAATACCGGGTCACACTACGAGCAGTACTTC. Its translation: CASNSNTGSHYEQYF.

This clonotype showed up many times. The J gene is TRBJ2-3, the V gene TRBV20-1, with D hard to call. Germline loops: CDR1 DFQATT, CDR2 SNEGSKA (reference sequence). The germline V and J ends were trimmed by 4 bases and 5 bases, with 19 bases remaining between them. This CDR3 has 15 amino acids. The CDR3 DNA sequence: TGCAGTGCTACCGGGCCCCCCGACGAACGAGATACGCAGTATTTT. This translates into CSATGPPDERDTQYF.

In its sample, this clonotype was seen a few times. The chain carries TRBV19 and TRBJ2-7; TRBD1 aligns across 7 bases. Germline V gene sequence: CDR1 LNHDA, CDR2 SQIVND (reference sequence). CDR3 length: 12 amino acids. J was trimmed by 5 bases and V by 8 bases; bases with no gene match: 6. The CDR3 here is CASGQGVDEQYF. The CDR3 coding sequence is TGTGCCAGTGGGCAGGGGGTGGACGAGCAGTACTTC. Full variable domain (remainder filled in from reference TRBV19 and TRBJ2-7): DGGITQSPKYLFRKEGQNVTLSCEQNLNHDAMYWYRQDPGQGLRLIYYSQIVNDFQKGDIAEGYSVSREKKESFPLTVTSAQKNPTAFYLCASGQGVDEQYFGPGTRLTVT.

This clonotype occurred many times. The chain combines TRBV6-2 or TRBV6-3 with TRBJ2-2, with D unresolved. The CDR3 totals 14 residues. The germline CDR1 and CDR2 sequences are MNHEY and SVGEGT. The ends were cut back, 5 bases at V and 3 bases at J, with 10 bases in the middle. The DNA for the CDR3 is TGTGCCAGCAGTGGACGATGGGACACCGGGGAGCTGTTTTTT. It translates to CASSGRWDTGELFF.

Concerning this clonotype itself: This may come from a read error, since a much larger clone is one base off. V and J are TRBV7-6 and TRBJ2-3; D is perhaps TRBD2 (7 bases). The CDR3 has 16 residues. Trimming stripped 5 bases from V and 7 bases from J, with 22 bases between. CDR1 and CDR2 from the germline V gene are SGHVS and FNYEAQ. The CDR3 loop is CASSPGEGGVGNTQYF. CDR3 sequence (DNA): TGTGCCAGCAGCCCAGGGGAAGGGGGGGTTGGTAATACGCAGTATTTT. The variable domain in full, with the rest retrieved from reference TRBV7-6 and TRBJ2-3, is GAGVSQSPRYKVTKRGQDVALRCDPISGHVSLYWYRQALGQGPEFLTYFNYEAQQDKSGLPNDRFSAERPEGSISTLTIQRTEQRDSAMYRCASSPGEGGVGNTQYFGPGTRLTVL.

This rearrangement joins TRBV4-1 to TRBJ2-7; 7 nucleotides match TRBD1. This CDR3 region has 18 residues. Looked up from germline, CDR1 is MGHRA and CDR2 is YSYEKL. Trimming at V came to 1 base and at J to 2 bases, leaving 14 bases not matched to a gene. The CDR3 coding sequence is TGCGCCAGCAGCCAAGTACTGCGGGTACAGGGGTCGGCCTACGAGCAGTACTTC. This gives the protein CASSQVLRVQGSAYEQYF.

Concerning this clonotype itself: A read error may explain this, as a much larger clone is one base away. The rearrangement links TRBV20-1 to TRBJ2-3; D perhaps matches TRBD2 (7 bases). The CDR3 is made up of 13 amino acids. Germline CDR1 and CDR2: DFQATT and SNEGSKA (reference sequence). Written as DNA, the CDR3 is TGCAGTGCTAAGGGGGGGCGTATAGATGCGCAGTATTTT. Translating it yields CSAKGGRIDAQYF.

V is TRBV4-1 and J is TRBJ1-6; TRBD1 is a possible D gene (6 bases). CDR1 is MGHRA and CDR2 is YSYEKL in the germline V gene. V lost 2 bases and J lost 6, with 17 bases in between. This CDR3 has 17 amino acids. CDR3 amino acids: CASSQTDPGTFNSPLHF. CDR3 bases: TGCGCCAGCAGCCAAACCGATCCCGGGACATTTAATTCACCCCTCCACTTT.

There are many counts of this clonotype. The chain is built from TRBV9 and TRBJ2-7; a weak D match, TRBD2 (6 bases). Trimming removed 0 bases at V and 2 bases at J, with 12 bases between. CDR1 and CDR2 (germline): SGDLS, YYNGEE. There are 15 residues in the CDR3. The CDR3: CASSVAGGPAYEQYF. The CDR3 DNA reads TGTGCCAGCAGCGTAGCCGGAGGGCCGGCCTACGAGCAGTACTTC.

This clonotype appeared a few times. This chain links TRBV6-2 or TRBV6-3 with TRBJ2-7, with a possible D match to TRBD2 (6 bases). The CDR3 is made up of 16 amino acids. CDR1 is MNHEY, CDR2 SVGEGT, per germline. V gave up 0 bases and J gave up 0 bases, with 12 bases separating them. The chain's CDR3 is CASSYSTVAVSYEQYF. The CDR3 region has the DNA TGTGCCAGCAGTTACTCGACTGTAGCGGTCTCCTACGAGCAGTACTTC.

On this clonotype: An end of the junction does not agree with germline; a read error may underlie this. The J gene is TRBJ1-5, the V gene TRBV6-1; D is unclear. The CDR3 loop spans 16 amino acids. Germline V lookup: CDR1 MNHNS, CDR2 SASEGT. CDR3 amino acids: CASSGPRGGLNRPQHF. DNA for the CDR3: TGTGCCAGCAGTGGGCCTCGCGGCGGGCTCAATCGGCCCCAGCATTTT.

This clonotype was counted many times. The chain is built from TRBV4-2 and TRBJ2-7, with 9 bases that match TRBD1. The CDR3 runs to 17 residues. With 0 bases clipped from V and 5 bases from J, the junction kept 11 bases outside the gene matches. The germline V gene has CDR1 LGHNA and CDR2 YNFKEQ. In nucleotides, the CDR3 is TGTGCCAGCAGCCAAGATCCCCCGGGACAGGGTATCCACGAGCAGTACTTC. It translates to CASSQDPPGQGIHEQYF.

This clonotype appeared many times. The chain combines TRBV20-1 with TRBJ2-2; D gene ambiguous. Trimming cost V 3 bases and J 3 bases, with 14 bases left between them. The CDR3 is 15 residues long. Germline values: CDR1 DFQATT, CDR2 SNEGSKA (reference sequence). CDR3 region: CSASSGRRYTGELFF. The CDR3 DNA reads TGCAGTGCTAGTTCGGGCAGAAGATACACCGGGGAGCTGTTTTTT.

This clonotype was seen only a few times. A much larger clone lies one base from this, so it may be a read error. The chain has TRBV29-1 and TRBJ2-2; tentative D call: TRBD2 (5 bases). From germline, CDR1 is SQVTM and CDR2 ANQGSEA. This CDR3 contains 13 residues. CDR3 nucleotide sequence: TGCAGCGTCCGGGCCATCAACACCGGGGAGCAGTTTTTT. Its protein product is CSVRAINTGEQFF.

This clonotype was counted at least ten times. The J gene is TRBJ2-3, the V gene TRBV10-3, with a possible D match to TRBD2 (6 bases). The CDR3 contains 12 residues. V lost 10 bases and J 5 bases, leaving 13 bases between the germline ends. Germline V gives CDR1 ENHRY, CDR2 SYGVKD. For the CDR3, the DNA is TGTGCCACAGCGACGGGACTAGATACGCAGTATTTT. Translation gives CATATGLDTQYF.

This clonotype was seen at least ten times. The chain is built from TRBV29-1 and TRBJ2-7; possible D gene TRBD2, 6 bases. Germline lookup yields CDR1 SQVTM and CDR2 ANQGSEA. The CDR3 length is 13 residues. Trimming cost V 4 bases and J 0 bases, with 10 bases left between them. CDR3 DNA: TGCAGCGTTGTGCGGGGAGACTCCTACGAGCAGTACTTC. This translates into CSVVRGDSYEQYF.

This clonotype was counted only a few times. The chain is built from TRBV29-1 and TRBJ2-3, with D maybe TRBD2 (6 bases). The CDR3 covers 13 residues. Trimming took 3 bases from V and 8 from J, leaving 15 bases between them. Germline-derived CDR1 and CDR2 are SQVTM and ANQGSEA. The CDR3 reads CSVDLGEEVTQYF. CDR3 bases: TGCAGCGTTGATCTGGGGGAGGAGGTTACGCAGTATTTT.

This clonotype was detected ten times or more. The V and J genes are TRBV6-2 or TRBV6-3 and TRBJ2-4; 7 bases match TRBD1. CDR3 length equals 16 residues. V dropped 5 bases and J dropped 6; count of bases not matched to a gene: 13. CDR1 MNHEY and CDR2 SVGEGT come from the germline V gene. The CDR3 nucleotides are TGTGCCAGCAGTGGGACAGCCCTAGTGCGGAGAAACATTCAGTACTTC. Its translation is CASSGTALVRRNIQYF.

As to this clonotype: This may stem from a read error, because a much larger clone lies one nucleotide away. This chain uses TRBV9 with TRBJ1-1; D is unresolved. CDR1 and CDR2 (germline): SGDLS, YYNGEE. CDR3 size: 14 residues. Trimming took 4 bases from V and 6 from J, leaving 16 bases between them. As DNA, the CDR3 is TGTGCCAGCAGCCTCCCGGACCGGGAGCCTGAAGCTTTCTTT. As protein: CASSLPDREPEAFF.

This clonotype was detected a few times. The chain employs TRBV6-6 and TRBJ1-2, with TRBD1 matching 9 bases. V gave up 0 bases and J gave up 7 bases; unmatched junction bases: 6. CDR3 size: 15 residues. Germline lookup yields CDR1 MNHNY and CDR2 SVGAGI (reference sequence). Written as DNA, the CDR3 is TGTGCCAGCAGTTACTCAGGGACAGGGAAAAGTGGCTACACCTTC. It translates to CASSYSGTGKSGYTF.

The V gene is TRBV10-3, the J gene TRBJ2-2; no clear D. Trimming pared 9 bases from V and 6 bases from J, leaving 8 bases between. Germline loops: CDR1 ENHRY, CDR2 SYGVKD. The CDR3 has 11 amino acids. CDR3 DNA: TGTGCCATTTACTACGCCGGGGAGCTGTTTTTT. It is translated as CAIYYAGELFF.

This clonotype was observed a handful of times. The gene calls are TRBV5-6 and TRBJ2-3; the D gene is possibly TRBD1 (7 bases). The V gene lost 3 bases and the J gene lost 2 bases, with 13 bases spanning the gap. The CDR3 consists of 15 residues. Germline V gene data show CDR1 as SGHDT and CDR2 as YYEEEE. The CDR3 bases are TGTGCCAGCAGCTCGCGGGACAGCTACACAGATACGCAGTATTTT. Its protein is CASSSRDSYTDTQYF.

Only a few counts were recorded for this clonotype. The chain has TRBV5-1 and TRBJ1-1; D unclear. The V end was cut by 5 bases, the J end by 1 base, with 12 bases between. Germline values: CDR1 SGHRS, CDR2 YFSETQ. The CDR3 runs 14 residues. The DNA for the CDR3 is TGCGCCAGCAGTTTCAGAGACTCGAACACTGAAGCTTTCTTT. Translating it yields CASSFRDSNTEAFF.

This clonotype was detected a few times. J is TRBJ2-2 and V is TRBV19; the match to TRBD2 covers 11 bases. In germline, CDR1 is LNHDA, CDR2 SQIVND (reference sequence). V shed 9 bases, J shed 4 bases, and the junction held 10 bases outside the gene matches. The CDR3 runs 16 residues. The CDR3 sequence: CASSGRGTSGTGELFF. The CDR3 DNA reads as TGTGCCAGCTCCGGTAGGGGGACTAGCGGCACCGGGGAGCTGTTTTTT.

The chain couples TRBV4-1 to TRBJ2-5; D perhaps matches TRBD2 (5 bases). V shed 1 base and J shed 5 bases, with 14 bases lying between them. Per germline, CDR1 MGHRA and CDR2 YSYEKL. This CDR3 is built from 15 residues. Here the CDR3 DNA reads TGCGCCAGCAGCCAAGCCAGCGGCTATCTTGAGACCCAGTACTTC. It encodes CASSQASGYLETQYF.

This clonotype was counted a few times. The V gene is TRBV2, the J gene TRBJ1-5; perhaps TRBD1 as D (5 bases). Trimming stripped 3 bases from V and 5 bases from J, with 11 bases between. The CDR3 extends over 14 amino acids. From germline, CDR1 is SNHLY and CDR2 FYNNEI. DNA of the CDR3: TGTGCCAGCAGTGATCAGGGATGGGATCAGCCCCAGCATTTT. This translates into CASSDQGWDQPQHF.

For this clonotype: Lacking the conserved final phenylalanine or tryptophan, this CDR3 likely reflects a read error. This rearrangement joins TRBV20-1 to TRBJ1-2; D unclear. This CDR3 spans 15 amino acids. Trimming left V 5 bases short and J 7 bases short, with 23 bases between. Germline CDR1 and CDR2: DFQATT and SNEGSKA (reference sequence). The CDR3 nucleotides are TGCAGTGCTGGCTATTTGGATAAGAATCGAGGTGGCTACACCTCC. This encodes CSAGYLDKNRGGYTS.